The 32 T cell receptor beta chains below were found in one sample sequenced in a study of T cell repertoires in cytomegalovirus infection. For these receptors, no antigen is known. One entry per CDR3 protein, called by TCRdb with MiXCR from the reads. This sample has 700,000 to 900,000 distinct CDR3 sequences, with roughly 29% found just once. The specimen comprised cultured CD8+ T cells from PBMCs, sampled from culture after CMV antigen stimulation. These receptors were collected from a human donor in good health (CMV status not recorded). Some clones in this sample may be carry-over from other donors' samples.

A remark on this clonotype: The junction shows a germline mismatch at one end, possibly a read error. J is TRBJ2-5 and V is TRBV6-6; D gene ambiguous. Germline CDR1 reads MNHNY; CDR2 reads SVGAGI (reference sequence). This CDR3 is built from 14 residues. The CDR3 loop is CTSSPRAIQETQYF. CDR3 sequence (DNA): TGTACCAGCAGTCCCCGGGCTATCCAAGAGACCCAGTACTTC.

CDR3 sequence (DNA): TGTGCCAGCAGCTTCTACAGGGGGGAGGATCAGCCCCAGCATTTT. Amino acids: CASSFYRGEDQPQHF. This chain uses TRBV5-5 with TRBJ1-5, with 8 bases that match TRBD1. The CDR3 is 15 amino acids. The germline CDR1 and CDR2 sequences are SGHKS and YYEKEE (reference sequence). With 2 bases clipped from V and 5 bases from J, the junction kept 6 bases outside the gene matches. Variable domain in full (rest from reference TRBV5-5 and TRBJ1-5): DAGVTQSPTHLIKTRGQQVTLRCSPISGHKSVSWYQQVLGQGPQFIFQYYEKEERGRGNFPDRFSARQFPNYSSELNVNALLLGDSALYLCASSFYRGEDQPQHFGDGTRLSIL.

The chain links TRBV11-3 to TRBJ2-3; 9 nucleotides line up with TRBD2. Germline V gene data show CDR1 as SGHNT and CDR2 as YENEEA. V lost 3 bases, J lost 5 bases, and 3 bases stayed unmatched. The CDR3 is 14 amino acids. CDR3 coding DNA: TGTGCCAGCAGCTTGCGGGGGGGCGTAGATACGCAGTATTTT. Translation: CASSLRGGVDTQYF.

The chain recombines TRBV27 with TRBJ1-2; maybe TRBD1 (5 bases). Trimming stripped 6 bases from V and 4 bases from J, with 21 bases between. This CDR3 is built from 16 residues. Germline assignment: CDR1 MNHEY and CDR2 SMNVEV (reference sequence). The CDR3 DNA is TGTGCCAGCAGGCCTAGGGGCACAGCCTTTGGCTATGGCTACACCTTC. This encodes CASRPRGTAFGYGYTF.

This clonotype was seen at least ten times. This rearrangement joins TRBV7-2 to TRBJ2-1, with TRBD2 matching 8 bases. Per the germline V gene, CDR1 is SGHTA and CDR2 is FQGNSA. The V gene end was trimmed by 3 bases and the J gene end by 0 bases; junction bases not matched to a gene: 4. This CDR3 is built from 16 residues. The CDR3 DNA is TGTGCCAGCAGCTTTGTAGCGGGGAGCTCCTACAATGAGCAGTTCTTC. This encodes CASSFVAGSSYNEQFF. Based on the CDR3 plus reference TRBV7-2 and TRBJ2-1, the full variable domain is GAGVSQSPSNKVTEKGKDVELRCDPISGHTALYWYRQSLGQGLEFLIYFQGNSAPDKSGLPSDRFSAERTGGSVSTLTIQRTQQEDSAVYLCASSFVAGSSYNEQFFGPGTRLTVL.

The chain employs TRBV6-6 and TRBJ1-3, with D unresolved. The V gene lost 0 bases and the J gene lost 4 bases, with 10 bases spanning the gap. This CDR3 comprises 15 residues. CDR1 and CDR2 (germline): MNHNY, SVGAGI (reference sequence). For the CDR3, the DNA is TGTGCCAGCAGTTACTCGGTTGAAAGAGGAAACACCATATATTTT. Protein sequence: CASSYSVERGNTIYF.

This clonotype has only a few counts. CDR3 nucleotides: TGTGCCAGCAGCTCCCCGAACGACAGGAGCCTCTACACCTTC. Translation: CASSSPNDRSLYTF. V is TRBV7-9 and J is TRBJ1-2; TRBD1 is a possible D gene (6 bases). The germline V gene has CDR1 SEHNR and CDR2 FQNEAQ (reference sequence). Trimming took 4 bases from V and 10 from J, leaving 19 bases between them. The CDR3 is 14 amino acids.

The rearrangement uses TRBV27 and TRBJ1-1; D is possibly TRBD1 (6 bases). The CDR3 is made up of 16 amino acids. Germline CDR1 reads MNHEY; CDR2 reads SMNVEV (reference sequence). V lost 0 bases and J 3 bases, leaving 14 bases between the germline ends. The CDR3 protein is CASSLSPGESYTEAFF. In nucleotides, the CDR3 is TGTGCCAGCAGTTTATCACCAGGGGAATCGTACACTGAAGCTTTCTTT.

This sequence joins TRBV7-6 and TRBJ1-6, with D possibly TRBD1 on 5 matching bases. V lost 5 bases and J lost 4, with 15 bases in between. The V gene's germline CDR1 is SGHVS and CDR2 FNYEAQ. There are 16 residues in the CDR3. The CDR3 loop is CASSQWGEEYNSPLHF. For the CDR3, the DNA is TGTGCCAGCAGCCAGTGGGGGGAGGAATATAATTCACCCCTCCACTTT. Based on the CDR3 plus reference TRBV7-6 and TRBJ1-6, the full variable domain is GAGVSQSPRYKVTKRGQDVALRCDPISGHVSLYWYRQALGQGPEFLTYFNYEAQQDKSGLPNDRFSAERPEGSISTLTIQRTEQRDSAMYRCASSQWGEEYNSPLHFGNGTRLTVT.

This clonotype was found a few times. The chain joins TRBV7-2 to TRBJ2-7; 9 bases agree with TRBD2. CDR3 size: 18 residues. V lost 5 bases to trimming and J lost 0 bases; unmatched junction nucleotides: 14. CDR1 and CDR2 (germline): SGHTA, FQGNSA. Here the CDR3 reads CASSEFSPAGGFSYEQYF. Written as DNA, the CDR3 is TGTGCCAGCAGCGAATTTAGCCCAGCGGGGGGCTTCTCCTACGAGCAGTACTTC.

This clonotype was counted only a few times. The rearrangement joins TRBV4-1 to TRBJ2-2; D is perhaps TRBD1 (6 bases). This CDR3 is built from 15 residues. Germline lookup yields CDR1 MGHRA and CDR2 YSYEKL. V dropped 2 bases and J dropped 6 bases, with 13 bases sitting between them. DNA of the CDR3: TGCGCCAGCAGCCAATATGGGGGACAACCCGGGGAGCTGTTTTTT. Encoded protein: CASSQYGGQPGELFF.

This clonotype showed up many times. V gene TRBV7-8 combines with J gene TRBJ1-5; D ambiguous. With 4 bases removed from V and 3 bases from J, the gap between germline ends came to 10 bases. CDR3 size: 14 residues. CDR1 SGHVS and CDR2 FQNEAQ come from the germline V gene. CDR3 nucleotide sequence: TGTGCCAGCAGCTATAGGACCTACAATCAGCCCCAGCATTTT. Translating it yields CASSYRTYNQPQHF.

The chain employs TRBV5-1 and TRBJ1-6; no clear D. V gave up 4 bases and J gave up 4 bases, with 18 bases separating them. Germline CDR1 SGHRS, CDR2 YFSETQ. This CDR3 has 17 residues. The DNA of the CDR3 is TGCGCCAGCAGCGATACAACAGATTCTCTTTATAATTCACCCCTCCACTTT. Protein product: CASSDTTDSLYNSPLHF.

As concerns this clonotype: One junction end does not reproduce the germline sequence, and a read error may be involved. The chain joins TRBV7-8 to TRBJ2-1; D is perhaps TRBD1 or TRBD2 (5 bases each). The CDR3 has 16 amino acids. Germline values: CDR1 SGHVS, CDR2 FQNEAQ. This CDR3 reads CASRPGTGPAGNKQFF. In nucleotides, the CDR3 is TGTGCCAGCAGGCCCGGGACCGGGCCCGCCGGCAATAAGCAGTTCTTC.

A word on this clonotype: A much larger clonotype is one base distant, so this may be a read error. The chain carries TRBV27 and TRBJ2-2; D gene unclear. The germline gives CDR1 MNHEY, CDR2 SMNVEV (reference sequence). Trimming stripped 4 bases from V and 4 bases from J, with 7 bases between. This CDR3 region has 13 residues. The CDR3 DNA reads TGTGCCAGCAGTTCCAGTCTCACCGGGGAGCTGTTTTTT. Its protein is CASSSSLTGELFF.

This chain joins TRBV28 and TRBJ1-1, with 10 bases aligning to TRBD1. V shed 0 bases, J shed 4 bases, and the junction held 8 bases outside the gene matches. The CDR3 has 17 amino acids. Per the germline V gene, CDR1 is MDHEN and CDR2 is SYDVKM. CDR3 bases: TGTGCCAGCAGTTTATGGGGGTCGGACAGGGGGACCACTGAAGCTTTCTTT. Translated, it gives CASSLWGSDRGTTEAFF.

This clonotype was seen a single time. This chain connects TRBV7-6 to TRBJ1-1; the D is unclear. The germline V gene has CDR1 SGHVS and CDR2 FNYEAQ. The CDR3 runs to 15 residues. The germline V and J ends were trimmed by 5 bases and 0 bases, with 13 bases remaining between them. The CDR3 DNA follows: TGTGCCAGCAGCCAGATGGACGGAATGAACACTGAAGCTTTCTTT. Translation gives CASSQMDGMNTEAFF.

The chain combines TRBV4-3 with TRBJ1-1; a weak D match, TRBD1 (6 bases). V dropped 0 bases and J dropped 6 bases, with 14 bases sitting between them. This CDR3 is built from 15 residues. Germline V CDR1 and CDR2: LGHNA, YSLEER. The CDR3 sequence: CASSQDMGGKAEAFF. The CDR3 DNA reads TGCGCCAGCAGCCAAGATATGGGGGGCAAGGCTGAAGCTTTCTTT.

V gene TRBV6-2 or TRBV6-3 combines with J gene TRBJ2-7; 8 bases map to TRBD1. V shed 0 bases, J shed 0 bases, and the junction held 4 bases outside the gene matches. CDR1 is MNHEY and CDR2 is SVGEGT in the germline V gene. This CDR3 contains 16 residues. The CDR3 nucleotides read TGTGCCAGCAGTTACTCGAAGACAGGGGCCTCCTACGAGCAGTACGTC. Amino acids: CASSYSKTGASYEQYV.

This chain connects TRBV9 to TRBJ2-3, with D possibly matching TRBD1 (7 bases). V gave up 5 bases and J gave up 2 bases, with 18 bases separating them. The CDR3 has 16 amino acids. The V gene's germline CDR1 is SGDLS and CDR2 YYNGEE. CDR3 in amino acids: CASSHGQEGITDTQYF. The CDR3 coding sequence is TGTGCCAGCAGTCACGGACAGGAGGGGATCACAGATACGCAGTATTTT.

This clonotype appeared many times. The V call is TRBV7-2, the J call TRBJ2-1; 11 positions match TRBD1. Per the germline V gene, CDR1 is SGHTA and CDR2 is FQGNSA. CDR3 length equals 15 residues. Germline trimming cut 4 bases from V and 7 bases from J; bases unmatched to any gene: 6. The CDR3 nucleotides read TGTGCCAGCAGCTCGGACAGGGGGCGGCAAAATGAGCAGTTCTTC. It specifies CASSSDRGRQNEQFF.

This chain connects TRBV11-1 to TRBJ2-7; a weak D match, TRBD2 (5 bases). The germline V and J ends were trimmed by 0 bases and 0 bases, with 9 bases remaining between them. The CDR3 contains 15 residues. The germline V gene has CDR1 SGHAT and CDR2 FQDESV (reference sequence). CDR3 sequence: CASSLAEVVSYEQYF. DNA of the CDR3: TGTGCCAGCAGCTTAGCGGAGGTCGTCTCCTACGAGCAGTACTTC.

This clonotype has only a few counts. The chain has TRBV20-1 and TRBJ2-7; 7 bases match TRBD1. The trim removed 3 bases at V and 4 bases at J, leaving 6 bases unmatched. This CDR3 is built from 13 residues. The germline V gene encodes CDR1 DFQATT and CDR2 SNEGSKA (reference sequence). CDR3 in DNA: TGCAGTGCTAGTCTTCCGACAGGGTACGAGCAGTACTTC. Translated: CSASLPTGYEQYF.

The CDR3 nucleotides are TGTGCCAGCAGCTTGGAGGGGATAGTTGGTCGGACTGAAGCTTTCTTT. This encodes CASSLEGIVGRTEAFF. The chain employs TRBV7-9 and TRBJ1-1, with D maybe TRBD1 (5 bases). From germline, CDR1 is SEHNR and CDR2 FQNEAQ (reference sequence). The CDR3 contains 16 residues. Trimming left V 3 bases short and J 5 bases short, with 19 bases between.

Remarks on this clonotype: Its ends do not fully match the called genes, so a read error is possible. The V and J genes are TRBV7-9 and TRBJ1-1, with 7 positions matching TRBD1. The V gene's germline CDR1 is SEHNR and CDR2 FQNEAQ (reference sequence). This CDR3 has 15 residues. This chain's CDR3 is CANSEINTGDTEAFF. CDR3 DNA sequence: TGTGCCAACAGCGAAATCAACACAGGGGACACTGAAGCTTTCTTT.

This chain joins TRBV15 and TRBJ2-1, with TRBD1 matching over 10 bases. This CDR3 spans 17 amino acids. V dropped 3 bases and J dropped 6; count of bases not matched to a gene: 11. The germline gives CDR1 LNHNV, CDR2 YYDKDF (reference sequence). CDR3 in DNA: TGTGCCACCAGCAGCGACGGGACAGGGGCTAGGTTCAATGAGCAGTTCTTC. Translation gives CATSSDGTGARFNEQFF.

Only a few counts were recorded for this clonotype. The chain combines TRBV19 with TRBJ2-3, with 7 positions matching TRBD1. The CDR3 extends over 13 amino acids. The germline CDR1 and CDR2 sequences are LNHDA and SQIVND (reference sequence). After removal of 8 bases from V and 2 bases from J, the junction contained 4 bases not matched to a gene. CDR3 coding DNA: TGTGCCAGTTTAGGACAGGACACAGATACGCAGTATTTT. Residues: CASLGQDTDTQYF.

This clonotype was found many times. The gene calls are TRBV7-8 and TRBJ2-7; D gene ambiguous. The CDR3 sequence is 14 residues long. Trimming shortened V by 5 bases and J by 1 base, and 12 bases separated the two germline ends. Germline CDR1 and CDR2: SGHVS and FQNEAQ. The CDR3 nucleotides read TGTGCCAGCAGCCTCCGGCGAAGGTCCTACGAGCAGTACGTC. Amino acids: CASSLRRRSYEQYV.

In this sample, this clonotype turned up a few times. J is TRBJ1-5 and V is TRBV2, with D unresolved. The germline V gene has CDR1 SNHLY and CDR2 FYNNEI. Trimming shortened V by 7 bases and J by 4 bases, and 17 bases separated the two germline ends. This CDR3 has 15 amino acids. In DNA, the CDR3 is TGTGCCAGCACCGAACGGGTCATGGGAAATCAGCCCCAGCATTTT. This sequence encodes CASTERVMGNQPQHF.

With respect to this clonotype: At one of its ends the junction is not consistent with the germline gene, which may arise from a read error. This chain joins TRBV7-6 and TRBJ2-6, with 13 bases aligning to TRBD2. The CDR3 spans 18 residues. Per the germline V gene, CDR1 is SGHVS and CDR2 is FNYEAQ. The CDR3 reads CASSDRTSGGSGANVLTF. CDR3 in DNA: TGTGCTAGCAGCGACCGGACTAGCGGGGGCTCTGGGGCCAACGTCCTGACTTTC.

This clonotype occurred a few times. This CDR3 is CASSSHRTSGLSYNEQFF. The CDR3, as DNA: TGTGCCAGCAGCTCTCATAGGACTAGCGGGCTTTCCTACAATGAGCAGTTCTTC. The V and J genes are TRBV7-6 and TRBJ2-1; 11 nucleotides align to TRBD2. In germline, CDR1 is SGHVS, CDR2 FNYEAQ. V lost 4 bases to trimming and J lost 1 base; unmatched junction nucleotides: 9. The CDR3 is made up of 18 amino acids. The complete variable domain, with remaining parts taken from reference TRBV7-6 and TRBJ2-1, reads GAGVSQSPRYKVTKRGQDVALRCDPISGHVSLYWYRQALGQGPEFLTYFNYEAQQDKSGLPNDRFSAERPEGSISTLTIQRTEQRDSAMYRCASSSHRTSGLSYNEQFFGPGTRLTVL.

This clonotype was recorded once. The chain combines TRBV2 with TRBJ2-1; 7 bases are a match to TRBD2. Germline CDR1 and CDR2: SNHLY and FYNNEI. The J segment lost 6 bases and the V segment lost 10 bases, leaving 18 bases of the junction unmatched. The CDR3 contains 16 residues. CDR3 protein: CAITRSERGGGNEQFF. The CDR3 bases are TGTGCCATCACTCGCTCTGAGCGGGGCGGTGGCAATGAGCAGTTCTTC.